This entry lists 21 T cell receptor beta chains sequenced from one sample in a study of shared clonotypes between healthy human individuals. Produced via immunoSEQ multiplex PCR; TCRdb's table is partial and in-frame only. Seen here are some 800,000 clones, almost 95% observed once, and the top ten hold 24%. Cells designated naive CD8 were CD45RO-negative and were positively selected for CCR7, with terminally differentiated effector memory CD45RA+ cells excluded. Sample: naive CD8+ T cells sorted from blood. The source is a man in his thirties or forties in good health.

The V gene is TRBV3-2, the J gene TRBJ1-4. TRBV3-2 is classified as a pseudogene. This CDR3 contains 9 residues. CDR3 in amino acids: CASSQDLFF. DNA of the CDR3: TGTGCCAGCAGCCAAGACTTGTTTTTT.

The rearrangement uses TRBV29-1 and TRBJ2-7, with a possible D match to TRBD2 (6 bases). The CDR3 is 11 amino acids. The germline CDR1 and CDR2 sequences are SQVTM and ANQGSEA. V was cut by 7 bases and J by 4 bases, with 11 bases left in between. CDR3 DNA sequence: TGCAGCGCGTGGAGGGGTTACGAGCAGTACTTC. This sequence encodes CSAWRGYEQYF.

CDR3 bases: TGTGCCAGCAGCAGAGGACTCGACCAAGAGACCCAGTACTTC. Translation: CASSRGLDQETQYF. The V gene is TRBV27, the J gene TRBJ2-5; perhaps TRBD2 as D (5 bases). CDR1 is MNHEY, CDR2 SMNVEV, per germline (reference sequence). The CDR3 is 14 residues long. Trimming shortened V by 6 bases and J by 0 bases, and 11 bases separated the two germline ends.

V and J are TRBV7-9 and TRBJ2-3; D is ambiguous. The CDR3 is made up of 16 amino acids. The germline gives CDR1 SEHNR, CDR2 FQNEAQ (reference sequence). Trimming cost V 1 base and J 4 bases, with 15 bases left between them. The CDR3 sequence: CASSLEGDLVADTQYF. The DNA of the CDR3 is TGTGCCAGCAGCTTAGAGGGCGATCTAGTAGCAGATACGCAGTATTTT.

This clone was observed once. The gene calls are TRBV4-3 and TRBJ2-1; 11 bases map to TRBD2. The CDR3 is 18 amino acids. CDR1 LGHNA and CDR2 YSLEER come from the germline V gene. The J segment lost 2 bases and the V segment lost 3 bases, leaving 9 bases of the junction unmatched. The CDR3 DNA reads as TGCGCCAGCAGCCAGCAACTAGCGGGAGTCCCCGCCTACAATGAGCAGTTCTTC. Translated, it gives CASSQQLAGVPAYNEQFF.

V gene TRBV28 combines with J gene TRBJ2-5; 7 bases fit TRBD1. The CDR3 extends over 15 amino acids. J was trimmed by 5 bases and V by 6 bases; bases with no gene match: 12. Per germline, CDR1 MDHEN and CDR2 SYDVKM. The CDR3 region has the DNA TGTGCCAGCAGCCATCCCCTAGACAGGGTGGAGACCCAGTACTTC. This encodes CASSHPLDRVETQYF. Together with reference TRBV28 and TRBJ2-5, the CDR3 gives the full variable domain: DVKVTQSSRYLVKRTGEKVFLECVQDMDHENMFWYRQDPGLGLRLIYFSYDVKMKEKGDIPEGYSVSREKKERFSLILESASTNQTSMYLCASSHPLDRVETQYFGPGTRLLVL.

V is TRBV28 and J is TRBJ2-5; D not resolved. The V end was cut by 3 bases, the J end by 3 bases, with 8 bases between. The CDR3 has 13 residues. The germline V gene encodes CDR1 MDHEN and CDR2 SYDVKM. For the CDR3, the DNA is TGTGCCAGCAGTTTTCATGGAAAAGAGACCCAGTACTTC. Its protein is CASSFHGKETQYF.

Here the CDR3 DNA reads TGTGCCAGCAGCTTAGACTCTGAGTGGCCCTTTGGCTACACCTTC. Translating gives CASSLDSEWPFGYTF. This chain connects TRBV11-2 to TRBJ1-2; D remains ambiguous. CDR1 and CDR2 (germline): SGHAT, FQNNGV. V lost 0 bases and J 7 bases, leaving 15 bases between the germline ends. The CDR3 totals 15 residues.

The V call is TRBV28, the J call TRBJ2-5; D might be TRBD1 or TRBD2, each matching 5 bases. CDR3 size: 14 residues. Germline V gene data show CDR1 as MDHEN and CDR2 as SYDVKM. Trimming removed 7 bases from V and 4 bases from J, with 16 bases in between. As DNA, the CDR3 is TGTGCCAGCAAGAACTTTCCGGGGCCAGAGACCCAGTACTTC. It yields the protein CASKNFPGPETQYF.

The CDR3 sequence: CASNPSGGRANEKLFF. CDR3 sequence (DNA): TGTGCCAGCAACCCCTCCGGGGGGCGGGCTAATGAAAAACTGTTTTTT. The chain couples TRBV7-9 to TRBJ1-4; weak D call: TRBD1 (6 bases). Germline CDR1 reads SEHNR; CDR2 reads FQNEAQ (reference sequence). The length of the CDR3 is 16 residues. The V end was cut by 7 bases, the J end by 3 bases, with 18 bases between.

This chain connects TRBV4-1 to TRBJ2-2; 10 positions match TRBD2. V shed 0 bases and J 5 bases; nucleotides not matched to a gene: 9. This CDR3 is 18 amino acids long. Germline V gene data show CDR1 as MGHRA and CDR2 as YSYEKL. Written as DNA, the CDR3 is TGCGCCAGCAGCCAAGAGTGGGCTAGCGGGAGTTGGACCGGGGAGCTGTTTTTT. It yields the protein CASSQEWASGSWTGELFF.

The gene calls are TRBV14 and TRBJ2-3; D gene unclear. V was shortened by 0 bases and J by 5 bases, with 12 bases between the two germline ends. Germline assignment: CDR1 SGHDN and CDR2 FVKESK. The CDR3 is 15 amino acids. The CDR3 sequence is CASSQDLTLGDTQYF. The CDR3 DNA reads as TGTGCCAGCAGCCAAGATCTGACACTGGGAGATACGCAGTATTTT.

V gene TRBV25-1 combines with J gene TRBJ1-4, with a possible D match to TRBD1 (6 bases). Trimming pared 5 bases from V and 2 bases from J, leaving 18 bases between. Germline loops: CDR1 MGHDK, CDR2 SYGVNS. This CDR3 contains 17 residues. The CDR3 is CASSKHRDGETNEKLFF. Here the CDR3 DNA reads TGTGCCAGCAGTAAACACAGGGATGGAGAGACTAATGAAAAACTGTTTTTT.

CDR3 DNA sequence: TGTGCCAGCAGTTTATCGCGGGCTCTCTACAATGAGCAGTTCTTC. It translates to CASSLSRALYNEQFF. The genes are TRBV28 and TRBJ2-1; the D gene is possibly TRBD2 (5 bases). From germline, CDR1 is MDHEN and CDR2 SYDVKM. The CDR3 runs to 15 residues. Trimming cost V 1 base and J 3 bases, with 10 bases left between them.

V gene TRBV6-6 combines with J gene TRBJ2-7; D remains unclear. The CDR3 consists of 16 residues. Germline CDR1 is MNHNY and CDR2 is SVGAGI (reference sequence). With 2 bases removed from V and 5 bases from J, the gap between germline ends came to 19 bases. For the CDR3, the DNA is TGTGCCAGCAGTTACCTCAGCGCTAAAGCCTACCACGAGCAGTACTTC. This translates into CASSYLSAKAYHEQYF.

The V call is TRBV29-1, the J call TRBJ2-2; 9 nucleotides line up with TRBD2. Germline CDR1 is SQVTM and CDR2 is ANQGSEA. V shed 0 bases, J shed 5 bases, and the junction held 7 bases outside the gene matches. This CDR3 spans 16 amino acids. In DNA form, the CDR3 reads TGCAGCGTTGAAGATGTACGAGCGGGAGGAACCGGGGAGCTGTTTTTT. Translating gives CSVEDVRAGGTGELFF.

The rearrangement links TRBV27 to TRBJ2-5; possibly TRBD2 for D (7 bases). CDR3 size: 14 residues. V was shortened by 6 bases and J by 2 bases, with 13 bases between the two germline ends. CDR1 is MNHEY, CDR2 SMNVEV, per germline (reference sequence). The CDR3 protein is CASSPGGHQETQYF. The DNA for the CDR3 is TGTGCCAGCAGCCCCGGGGGGCATCAAGAGACCCAGTACTTC.

Concerning this clone itself: Other DNA sequences in the sample encode the same CDR3. This chain joins TRBV5-1 and TRBJ2-7; D remains ambiguous. Trimming cost V 1 base and J 5 bases, with 7 bases left between them. Germline CDR1 is SGHRS and CDR2 is YFSETQ. This CDR3 contains 12 residues. The CDR3 DNA is TGCGCCAGCAGCTTGTTGGGTGACGAGCAGTACTTC. Its protein is CASSLLGDEQYF. Based on the CDR3 plus reference TRBV5-1 and TRBJ2-7, the full variable domain is KAGVTQTPRYLIKTRGQQVTLSCSPISGHRSVSWYQQTPGQGLQFLFEYFSETQRNKGNFPGRFSGRQFSNSRSEMNVSTLELGDSALYLCASSLLGDEQYFGPGTRLTVT.

The chain employs TRBV4-1 and TRBJ2-1; D ambiguous. CDR1 MGHRA and CDR2 YSYEKL come from the germline V gene. This CDR3 contains 12 residues. Trimming removed 4 bases from V and 6 bases from J, with 7 bases in between. CDR3 DNA: TGCGCCAGCAGCCTAAAGGCCAATGAGCAGTTCTTC. Protein sequence: CASSLKANEQFF.

This clone was seen once. The V and J genes are TRBV29-1 and TRBJ2-1; a possible D gene is TRBD1 (5 bases). CDR3 length: 12 residues. The germline V gene has CDR1 SQVTM and CDR2 ANQGSEA. V was shortened by 6 bases and J by 10 bases, with 16 bases between the two germline ends. CDR3 bases: TGCAGCGTCGAGCTGCTGGGGCTCGAGCAGTTCTTC. Its protein product is CSVELLGLEQFF.

CDR3 DNA sequence: TGTGCCAGCAGCTTGCCGGACTCTGGGGCCAACGTCCTGACTTTC. Its translation: CASSLPDSGANVLTF. The chain employs TRBV5-5 and TRBJ2-6, with unresolved D. Germline V gene sequence: CDR1 SGHKS, CDR2 YYEKEE (reference sequence). Trimming removed 1 base from V and 0 bases from J, with 5 bases in between. This CDR3 region has 15 residues.